What follows is one T cell receptor beta chain and its context. Its antigen is not known. These data come from a study of CD8 T cells in ankylosing spondylitis. Notes on the study in general: What seemed typical of ankylosing spondylitis blood was a TCR beta motif built from roughly 8 highly homologous variants.

The CDR3 is 15 amino acids. The germline V gene has CDR1 MNHEY and CDR2 SVGEGT. The ends lost 6 bases at V and 5 bases at J; junction bases unmatched: 10. One entry per CDR3 protein, called by TCRdb with MiXCR from the 5' RACE reads. The profile shows about 250,000 distinct CDR3 sequences, under 30% of them singletons. This chain connects TRBV6-2 or TRBV6-3 to TRBJ2-3; 8 bases fit TRBD2. The sequenced sample consisted of blood, either unsorted or a sorted T cell fraction (not recorded which). The sequence derives from a male donor with ankylosing spondylitis or in good health (not recorded which). The CDR3 protein is CASSRAGAVVDTQYF. The CDR3 coding sequence is TGTGCCAGCAGCAGAGCGGGAGCCGTGGTAGATACGCAGTATTTT.